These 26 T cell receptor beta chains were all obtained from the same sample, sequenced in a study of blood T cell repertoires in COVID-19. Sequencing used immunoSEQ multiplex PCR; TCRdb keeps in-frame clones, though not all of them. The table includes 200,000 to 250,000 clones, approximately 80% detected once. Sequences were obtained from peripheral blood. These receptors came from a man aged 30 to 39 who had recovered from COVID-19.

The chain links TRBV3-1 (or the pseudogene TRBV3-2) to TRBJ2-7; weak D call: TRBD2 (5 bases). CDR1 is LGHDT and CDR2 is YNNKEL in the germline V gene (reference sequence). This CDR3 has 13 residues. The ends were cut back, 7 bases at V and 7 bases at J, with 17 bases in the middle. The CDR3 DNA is TGTGCCAGCACCTTTGAGGGTTTAGGGGAGCAGTACTTC. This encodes CASTFEGLGEQYF.

CDR3 DNA sequence: TGTGCCAGCAGCTTAGGTGGGCTAGCGGGGAAGGACGAGCAGTACTTC. Translated, it gives CASSLGGLAGKDEQYF. V usage is TRBV7-9 and J usage is TRBJ2-7, with 9 bases identical to TRBD2. CDR3 length equals 16 residues. From germline, CDR1 is SEHNR and CDR2 FQNEAQ (reference sequence). V lost 1 base to trimming and J lost 5 bases; unmatched junction nucleotides: 9.

CDR3 loop: CASSLSGQNQPQHF. CDR3 DNA: TGCGCCAGCAGCTTGTCAGGACAGAATCAGCCCCAGCATTTT. The rearrangement uses TRBV5-1 and TRBJ1-5, with D possibly matching TRBD1 (6 bases). The ends were cut back, 1 base at V and 4 bases at J, with 9 bases in the middle. From germline, CDR1 is SGHRS and CDR2 YFSETQ. The CDR3 has 14 amino acids.

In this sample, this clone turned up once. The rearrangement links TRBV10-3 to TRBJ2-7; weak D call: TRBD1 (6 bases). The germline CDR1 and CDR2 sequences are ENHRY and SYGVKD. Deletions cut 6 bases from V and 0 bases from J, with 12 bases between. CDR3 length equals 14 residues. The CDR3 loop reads CAIRRQESSYEQYF. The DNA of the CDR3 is TGTGCCATCAGAAGACAGGAGAGCTCCTACGAGCAGTACTTC.

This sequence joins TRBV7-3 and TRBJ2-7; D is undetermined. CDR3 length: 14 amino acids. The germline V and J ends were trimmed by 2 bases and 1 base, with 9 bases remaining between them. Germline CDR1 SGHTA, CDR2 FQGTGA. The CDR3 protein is CASSLDPGSYEQYF. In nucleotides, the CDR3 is TGTGCCAGCAGCTTAGACCCGGGTTCCTACGAGCAGTACTTC.

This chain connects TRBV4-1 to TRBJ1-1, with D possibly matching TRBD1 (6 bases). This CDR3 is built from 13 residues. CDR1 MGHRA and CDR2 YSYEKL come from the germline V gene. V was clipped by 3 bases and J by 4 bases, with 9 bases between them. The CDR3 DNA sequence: TGCGCCAGCAGCCAGATCAGGGGCACTGAAGCTTTCTTT. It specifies CASSQIRGTEAFF.

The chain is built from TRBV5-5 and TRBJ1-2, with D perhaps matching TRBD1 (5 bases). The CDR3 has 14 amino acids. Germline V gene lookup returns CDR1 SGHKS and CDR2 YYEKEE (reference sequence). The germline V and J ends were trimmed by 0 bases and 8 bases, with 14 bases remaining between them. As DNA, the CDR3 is TGTGCCAGCAGCTTGGCAGACAGTTATCCCGGCTACACCTTC. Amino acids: CASSLADSYPGYTF.

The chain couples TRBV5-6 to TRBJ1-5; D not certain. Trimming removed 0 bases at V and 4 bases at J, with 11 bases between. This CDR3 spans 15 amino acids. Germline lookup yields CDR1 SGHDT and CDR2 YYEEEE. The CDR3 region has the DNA TGTGCCAGCAGCTTGGCCGGTGGTATTAATCAGCCCCAGCATTTT. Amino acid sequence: CASSLAGGINQPQHF.

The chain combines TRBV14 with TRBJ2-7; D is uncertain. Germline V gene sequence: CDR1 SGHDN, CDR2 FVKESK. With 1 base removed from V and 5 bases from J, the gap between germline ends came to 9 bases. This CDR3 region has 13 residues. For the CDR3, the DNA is TGTGCCAGCAGCCAAGTGTCAGGAAACGAGCAGTACTTC. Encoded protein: CASSQVSGNEQYF.

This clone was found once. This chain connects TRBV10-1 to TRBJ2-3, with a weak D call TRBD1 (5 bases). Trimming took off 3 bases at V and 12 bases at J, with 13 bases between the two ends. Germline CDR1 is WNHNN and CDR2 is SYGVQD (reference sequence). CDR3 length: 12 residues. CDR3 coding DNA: TGCGCCAGCAGTGAATCAGGGTCTACACAGTATTTT. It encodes CASSESGSTQYF.

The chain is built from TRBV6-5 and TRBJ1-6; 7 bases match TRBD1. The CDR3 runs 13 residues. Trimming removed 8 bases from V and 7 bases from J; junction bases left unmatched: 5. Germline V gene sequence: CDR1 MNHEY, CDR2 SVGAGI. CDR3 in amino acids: CASQTGLNSPLHF. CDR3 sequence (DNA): TGTGCCAGCCAGACAGGGTTGAATTCACCCCTCCACTTT.

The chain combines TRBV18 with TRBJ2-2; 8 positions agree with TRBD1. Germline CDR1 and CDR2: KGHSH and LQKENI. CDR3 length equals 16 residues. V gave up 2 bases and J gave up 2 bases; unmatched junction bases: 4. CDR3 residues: CASSPMGQVNTGELFF. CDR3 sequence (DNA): TGTGCCAGCTCACCAATGGGACAGGTCAACACCGGGGAGCTGTTTTTT.

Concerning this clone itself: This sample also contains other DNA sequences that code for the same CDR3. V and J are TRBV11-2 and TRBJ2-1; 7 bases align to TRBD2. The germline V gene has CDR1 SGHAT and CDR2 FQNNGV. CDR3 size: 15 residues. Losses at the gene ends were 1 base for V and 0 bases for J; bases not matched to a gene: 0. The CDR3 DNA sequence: TGTGCCAGCAGCTTAGCGGGGGGCTCCTACAATGAGCAGTTCTTC. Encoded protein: CASSLAGGSYNEQFF.

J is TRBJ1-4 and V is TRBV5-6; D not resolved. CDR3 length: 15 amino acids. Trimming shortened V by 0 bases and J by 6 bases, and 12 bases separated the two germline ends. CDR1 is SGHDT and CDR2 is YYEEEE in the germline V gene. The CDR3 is CASSLGRSVDEKLFF. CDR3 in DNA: TGTGCCAGCAGCTTGGGAAGGAGTGTTGATGAAAAACTGTTTTTT.

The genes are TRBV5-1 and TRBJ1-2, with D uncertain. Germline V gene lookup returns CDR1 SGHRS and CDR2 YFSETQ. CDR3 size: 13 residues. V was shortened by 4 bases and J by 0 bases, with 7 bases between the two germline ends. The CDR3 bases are TGCGCCAGCAGCGCGGGGACTAACTATGGCTACACCTTC. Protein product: CASSAGTNYGYTF.

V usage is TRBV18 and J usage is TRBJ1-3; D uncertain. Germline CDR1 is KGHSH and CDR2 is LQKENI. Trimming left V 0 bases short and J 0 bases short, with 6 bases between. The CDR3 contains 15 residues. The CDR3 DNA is TGTGCCAGCTCACCACCCGTCTACTCTGGAAACACCATATATTTT. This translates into CASSPPVYSGNTIYF.

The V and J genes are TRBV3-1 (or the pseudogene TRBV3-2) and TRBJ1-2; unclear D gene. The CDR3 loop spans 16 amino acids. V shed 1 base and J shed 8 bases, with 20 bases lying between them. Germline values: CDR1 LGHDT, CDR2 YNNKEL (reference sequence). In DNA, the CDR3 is TGTGCCAGCAGCCAAGGCTCAGGCCAAAGGTCATCGGGCTACACCTTC. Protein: CASSQGSGQRSSGYTF.

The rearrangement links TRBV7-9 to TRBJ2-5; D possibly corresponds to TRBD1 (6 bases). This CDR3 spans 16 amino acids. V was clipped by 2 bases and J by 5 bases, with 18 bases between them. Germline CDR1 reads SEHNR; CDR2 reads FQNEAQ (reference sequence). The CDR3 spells CASSLTLQGFGETQYF. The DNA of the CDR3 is TGTGCCAGCAGCTTAACGCTACAGGGTTTCGGGGAGACCCAGTACTTC. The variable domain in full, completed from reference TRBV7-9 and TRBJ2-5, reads DTGVSQNPRHKITKRGQNVTFRCDPISEHNRLYWYRQTLGQGPEFLTYFQNEAQLEKSRLLSDRFSAERPKGSFSTLEIQRTEQGDSAMYLCASSLTLQGFGETQYFGPGTRLLVL.

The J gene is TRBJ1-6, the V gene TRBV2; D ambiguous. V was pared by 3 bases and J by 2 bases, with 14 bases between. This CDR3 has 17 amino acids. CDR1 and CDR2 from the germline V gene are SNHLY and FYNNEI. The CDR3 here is CASSEFGETPYNSPLHF. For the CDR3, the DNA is TGTGCCAGCAGTGAGTTTGGGGAGACCCCCTATAATTCACCCCTCCACTTT.

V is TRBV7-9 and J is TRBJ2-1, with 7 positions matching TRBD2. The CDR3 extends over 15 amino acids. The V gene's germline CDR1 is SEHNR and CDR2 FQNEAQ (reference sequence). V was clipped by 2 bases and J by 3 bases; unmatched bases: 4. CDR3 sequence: CASSLSRGYYNEQFF. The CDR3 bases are TGTGCCAGCAGCTTATCGCGGGGGTACTACAATGAGCAGTTCTTC.

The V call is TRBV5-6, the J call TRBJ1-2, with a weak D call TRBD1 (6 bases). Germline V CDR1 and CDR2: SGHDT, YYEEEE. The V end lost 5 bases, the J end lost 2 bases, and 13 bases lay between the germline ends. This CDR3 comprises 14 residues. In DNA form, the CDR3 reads TGTGCCAGCAGTCTCGACAGGTTGAACTATGGCTACACCTTC. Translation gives CASSLDRLNYGYTF. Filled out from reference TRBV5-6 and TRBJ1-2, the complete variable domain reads DAGVTQSPTHLIKTRGQQVTLRCSPKSGHDTVSWYQQALGQGPQFIFQYYEEEERQRGNFPDRFSGHQFPNYSSELNVNALLLGDSALYLCASSLDRLNYGYTFGSGTRLTVV.

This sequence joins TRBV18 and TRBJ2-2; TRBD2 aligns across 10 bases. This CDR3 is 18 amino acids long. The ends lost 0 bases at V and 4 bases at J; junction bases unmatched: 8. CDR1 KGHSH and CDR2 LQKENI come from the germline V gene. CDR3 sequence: CASSPPVRSGGATGELFF. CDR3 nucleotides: TGTGCCAGCTCACCACCGGTTCGAAGCGGGGGGGCCACCGGGGAGCTGTTTTTT.

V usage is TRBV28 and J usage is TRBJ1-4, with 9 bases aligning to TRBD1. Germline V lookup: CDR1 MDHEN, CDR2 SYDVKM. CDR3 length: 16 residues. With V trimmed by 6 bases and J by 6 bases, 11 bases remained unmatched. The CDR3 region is CASSQYRGRIYEKLFF. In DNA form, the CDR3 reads TGTGCCAGCAGCCAATACAGGGGGCGCATCTATGAAAAACTGTTTTTT. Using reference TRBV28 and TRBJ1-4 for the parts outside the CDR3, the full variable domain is DVKVTQSSRYLVKRTGEKVFLECVQDMDHENMFWYRQDPGLGLRLIYFSYDVKMKEKGDIPEGYSVSREKKERFSLILESASTNQTSMYLCASSQYRGRIYEKLFFGSGTQLSVL.

CDR3 bases: TGTGCCAGCACCCCTAATATCGATAGCTCTGGAAACACCATATATTTT. It encodes CASTPNIDSSGNTIYF. The V and J genes are TRBV11-2 and TRBJ1-3; D not certain. The CDR3 is made up of 16 amino acids. Looked up from germline, CDR1 is SGHAT and CDR2 is FQNNGV. The V end was cut by 7 bases, the J end by 0 bases, with 16 bases between.

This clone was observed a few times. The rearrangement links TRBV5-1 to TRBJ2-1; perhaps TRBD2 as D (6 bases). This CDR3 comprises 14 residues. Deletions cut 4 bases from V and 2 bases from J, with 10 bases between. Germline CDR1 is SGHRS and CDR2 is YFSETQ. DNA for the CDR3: TGCGCCAGCAGCCCCCGGGGGACCTACAATGAGCAGTTCTTC. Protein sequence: CASSPRGTYNEQFF.

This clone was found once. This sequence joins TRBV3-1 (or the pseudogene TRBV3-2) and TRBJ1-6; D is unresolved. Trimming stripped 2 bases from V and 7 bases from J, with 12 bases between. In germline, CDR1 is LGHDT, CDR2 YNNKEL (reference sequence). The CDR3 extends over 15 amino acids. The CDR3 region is CASSQSDTNNSPLHF. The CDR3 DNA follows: TGTGCCAGCAGCCAAAGCGATACCAACAATTCACCCCTCCACTTT.